A single sample is the source of the 5 T cell receptor beta chains below, sequenced in a study of blood T cell repertoires in COVID-19. The method was immunoSEQ multiplex PCR; TCRdb's version includes in-frame clones alone and lacks a portion of them. The profile shows under 450,000 clones, about four fifths of them singletons. Sequencing was carried out using PBMCs or T cells enriched from blood (not recorded which). The receptors originated from a woman aged 50 to 60 who had recovered from COVID-19.

This chain uses TRBV9 with TRBJ1-1, with TRBD1 matching over 8 bases. In germline, CDR1 is SGDLS, CDR2 YYNGEE. The V segment lost 4 bases and the J segment 5 bases; nucleotides outside the gene matches: 10. The CDR3 sequence is 15 residues long. CDR3 DNA sequence: TGTGCCAGCAGCCTGACAGGGGCGGGGGGGACTGAAGCTTTCTTT. This encodes CASSLTGAGGTEAFF.

V gene TRBV30 combines with J gene TRBJ2-7, with D possibly TRBD2 on 5 matching bases. The V gene's germline CDR1 is GTSNPN and CDR2 SVGIG (reference sequence). V was trimmed by 8 bases and J by 5 bases, leaving 19 bases between them. The CDR3 runs 13 residues. The CDR3 sequence is CAGGIQLFNEQYF. For the CDR3, the DNA is TGTGCCGGAGGAATACAGCTGTTTAACGAGCAGTACTTC.

The chain links TRBV12-3 or TRBV12-4 to TRBJ2-7, with a possible D match to TRBD2 (7 bases). Trimming shortened V by 8 bases and J by 2 bases, and 13 bases separated the two germline ends. The CDR3 extends over 13 amino acids. CDR3 sequence: CASLGGVPYEQYF. CDR3 coding DNA: TGTGCCAGCCTAGGGGGGGTCCCCTACGAGCAGTACTTC.

The chain uses TRBV30 and TRBJ1-6, with 11 bases lining up with TRBD1. Germline V gives CDR1 GTSNPN, CDR2 SVGIG (reference sequence). V was clipped by 5 bases and J by 7 bases; unmatched bases: 4. The CDR3 is made up of 14 amino acids. The CDR3 DNA reads as TGTGCCTGGCGGGACAGGGGGTTCAATTCACCCCTCCACTTT. Translated, it gives CAWRDRGFNSPLHF.

This clone is a singleton in its sample. V is TRBV7-2 and J is TRBJ1-3; D not resolved. This CDR3 comprises 15 residues. V lost 6 bases and J lost 2, with 14 bases in between. Germline-derived CDR1 and CDR2 are SGHTA and FQGNSA. CDR3 residues: CASSFTVSAGNTIYF. Written as DNA, the CDR3 is TGTGCCAGCAGTTTTACAGTATCTGCTGGAAACACCATATATTTT.